A single sample gave rise to the 30 T cell receptor beta chains below, sequenced in a study of T cell clonality in common variable immunodeficiency. The protocol was immunoSEQ multiplex PCR, while the TCRdb copy is restricted to in-frame clones and leaves out a portion. Altogether roughly 52,000 clones were found in the sample, and no singletons occur. Specimen: peripheral blood mononuclear cells. The receptors derive from a person aged 18-70 years in good health.

This clone came up many times. The read terminates 3 residues before the CDR3 end, so the remaining end is supplied by the germline J gene. The V call is TRBV5-5, the J call TRBJ2-7, with D possibly matching TRBD2 (6 bases). The CDR3 covers 14 residues. Germline V lookup: CDR1 SGHKS, CDR2 YYEKEE (reference sequence). V lost 3 bases, J lost 0 bases, and 10 bases lay in between. Partial CDR3 DNA: TGTGCCAGCAGCTCACATAGCGGCTCCTACGAG. This translates into CASSSHSGSYE. The full CDR3 protein reads CASSSHSGSYEQYF.

In this sample, this clone turned up many times. CDR3 DNA (partial): TGTGCCAGCTACGGTCTTGTTACGGATGAG. This encodes CASYGLVTDE. In full, the CDR3 is CASYGLVTDEQFF. The rearrangement links TRBV18 to TRBJ2-1; D remains ambiguous. The sequence runs out 3 residues before the end of the CDR3; the remainder is reconstructed from the germline J gene. The germline gives CDR1 KGHSH, CDR2 LQKENI. The CDR3 is 13 amino acids. V gave up 7 bases and J gave up 8 bases, with 15 bases separating them.

This clone was counted ten times or more. Read data end 3 residues before the CDR3 end; the end is taken from the germline J gene. This chain links TRBV18 with TRBJ2-2, with 8 bases matching TRBD2. The J segment lost 4 bases and the V segment lost 3 bases, leaving 7 bases of the junction unmatched. The CDR3 is 16 residues long. CDR1 KGHSH and CDR2 LQKENI come from the germline V gene. The part of the CDR3 DNA that was read is TGTGCCAGCTCACCTTGGGAGCGGGAGATCACCGGGGAG. Protein product: CASSPWEREITGE. The CDR3 reads in full as CASSPWEREITGELFF.

This clone was seen a handful of times. The read stops 3 residues short of the end of the CDR3; the missing end is completed from the germline J gene. The J gene is TRBJ1-6, the V gene TRBV19; D is ambiguous. CDR3 length: 16 amino acids. Trimming removed 7 bases from V and 4 bases from J, with 17 bases in between. The germline V gene has CDR1 LNHDA and CDR2 SQIVND (reference sequence). The DNA read from the CDR3 is TGTGCCAGTAACCGGGGATCCGAGTTGTATAATTCACCC. Translating gives CASNRGSELYNSP. In full, the CDR3 reads CASNRGSELYNSPLHF. The whole variable domain, filled in from reference TRBV19 and TRBJ1-6, reads DGGITQSPKYLFRKEGQNVTLSCEQNLNHDAMYWYRQDPGQGLRLIYYSQIVNDFQKGDIAEGYSVSREKKESFPLTVTSAQKNPTAFYLCASNRGSELYNSPLHFGNGTRLTVT.

At least ten counts were recorded for this clone. The read finishes 3 residues shy of the CDR3 end, and the germline J gene is used to complete it. The chain has TRBV12-3 or TRBV12-4 and TRBJ1-5; 8 bases agree with TRBD1. The CDR3 consists of 13 residues. J gave up 6 bases and V 8 bases, and 6 bases lay outside the gene matches. The CDR3 loop is CASAPGGFQPQHF. CDR3 bases read: TGTGCCAGCGCTCCAGGGGGCTTTCAGCCC.

Many counts were recorded for this clone. The CDR3 here is CASSPPGRGNTEAFF. The part of the CDR3 DNA that was read is TGTGCCAGCTCACCACCTGGCAGGGGGAACACTGAA. The chain links TRBV18 to TRBJ1-1; D possibly corresponds to TRBD1 (6 bases). The read ends 3 residues before the CDR3 terminus; that terminus is restored from the germline J gene. The V and J ends lost 0 bases and 1 base respectively, with 9 bases between them. Germline V CDR1 and CDR2: KGHSH, LQKENI. CDR3 length equals 15 residues.

This clone was counted at least ten times. An end of the junction does not agree with germline; a read error may underlie this. The read terminates 3 residues ahead of where the CDR3 ends, so the germline J gene completes it. The chain has TRBV4-2 and TRBJ1-6; D uncertain. The CDR3 covers 12 residues. Germline V gene data show CDR1 as LGHNA and CDR2 as YNFKEQ. CDR3 DNA (partial): TGCGCCAGCAGCACCCAGAATTCACCC. This translates into CASSTQNSP. The full CDR3 protein is CASSTQNSPLHF.

This clone has at least ten counts. Sequencing ends 3 residues short of the CDR3 end; the germline J gene provides the rest. V is TRBV20-1 and J is TRBJ1-1; TRBD1 is a possible D gene (6 bases). V lost 5 bases and J lost 3, with 19 bases in between. Germline V CDR1 and CDR2: DFQATT, SNEGSKA (reference sequence). The CDR3 consists of 15 residues. CDR3 sequence reads: CSASQYRVSDTEAFF. CDR3 DNA, as far as it was read: TGCAGTGCTTCTCAGTACAGGGTTTCGGACACTGAA.

In its sample, this clone was seen many times. Coverage ceases 3 residues before the CDR3 finishes, and the germline J gene fills in the end. The chain is built from TRBV29-1 and TRBJ1-1; maybe TRBD1 (6 bases). The CDR3 spans 14 residues. The germline V gene has CDR1 SQVTM and CDR2 ANQGSEA. Deletions cut 2 bases from V and 4 bases from J, with 14 bases between. The CDR3 here is CSVESQGKGTEAFF. CDR3 DNA, as far as it was read: TGCAGCGTTGAATCGCAGGGGAAGGGCACTGAA.

At least ten counts were recorded for this clone. The read ends 3 residues before the CDR3 terminus; that terminus is restored from the germline J gene. This rearrangement joins TRBV20-1 to TRBJ2-1; the match to TRBD2 covers 10 bases. Germline V gives CDR1 DFQATT, CDR2 SNEGSKA (reference sequence). J gave up 6 bases and V 5 bases, and 16 bases lay outside the gene matches. The CDR3 spans 17 residues. The CDR3 bases that were read are TGCAGTGCTCCCGAGGGAGCGGGAGGGCCCTTAGGCAATGAG. It is translated as CSAPEGAGGPLGNE. The full CDR3 protein is CSAPEGAGGPLGNEQFF.

This clone has more than one count but fewer than ten. The missing CDR3 end, 3 residues past where the read stops, is filled in from the germline J gene. V is TRBV2 and J is TRBJ1-1, with D hard to call. Germline V gene lookup returns CDR1 SNHLY and CDR2 FYNNEI. V dropped 1 base and J dropped 5 bases, with 14 bases sitting between them. CDR3 length: 15 residues. CDR3 sequence reads: CASSEGFMAVTEAFF. The sequenced CDR3 bases are TGTGCCAGCAGTGAAGGGTTTATGGCAGTGACTGAA.

This clone showed up many times. Coverage ceases 3 residues before the CDR3 finishes, and the germline J gene fills in the end. The chain is built from TRBV20-1 and TRBJ1-2; D is uncertain. The CDR3 extends over 12 amino acids. The V and J ends lost 3 bases and 6 bases respectively, with 11 bases between them. Germline CDR1 is DFQATT and CDR2 is SNEGSKA (reference sequence). The CDR3 reads CSASTPEDGYTF. Incomplete CDR3 DNA: TGCAGTGCTAGTACCCCCGAGGATGGC.

The sample holds a few counts of this clone. The missing CDR3 end, 3 residues past where the read stops, is filled in from the germline J gene. V and J are TRBV20-1 and TRBJ2-3; D possibly corresponds to TRBD2 (6 bases). CDR3 length equals 16 residues. Germline assignment: CDR1 DFQATT and CDR2 SNEGSKA (reference sequence). The CDR3 here is CSASRGWGASVRTQYF. The part of the CDR3 DNA that was read is TGCAGTGCTAGTCGGGGGTGGGGAGCATCGGTTCGGACG.

At least ten counts were recorded for this clone. The read stops 3 residues short of the end of the CDR3; the missing end is completed from the germline J gene. The gene calls are TRBV14 and TRBJ2-3; 8 nucleotides match TRBD2. Unmatched junction bases numbered 10, after V lost 0 bases and J lost 5 bases. CDR1 SGHDN and CDR2 FVKESK come from the germline V gene. CDR3 size: 17 residues. The CDR3 bases that were read are TGTGCCAGCAGCCAAGAAGGTGGCATAGCGGGGAGAGATACG. This sequence encodes CASSQEGGIAGRDT. The entire CDR3 reads CASSQEGGIAGRDTQYF.

The sample holds many counts of this clone. Read coverage stops 3 residues before the CDR3 terminus; the germline J gene supplies the remainder. J is TRBJ2-3 and V is TRBV18, with D tentatively TRBD2 (5 bases). Trimming took off 2 bases at V and 4 bases at J, with 13 bases between the two ends. CDR3 size: 15 residues. Germline loops: CDR1 KGHSH, CDR2 LQKENI. The CDR3 bases that were read are TGTGCCAGCTCACCAACAGAGCGGAGTTCAGATACG. Protein: CASSPTERSSDT. The full CDR3 is CASSPTERSSDTQYF. Full variable domain (rest looked up from reference TRBV18 and TRBJ2-3): NAGVMQNPRHLVRRRGQEARLRCSPMKGHSHVYWYRQLPEEGLKFMVYLQKENIIDESGMPKERFSAEFPKEGPSILRIQQVVRGDSAAYFCASSPTERSSDTQYFGPGTRLTVL.

This clone was counted ten times or more. The CDR3 here is CASQGVDENIQYF. The CDR3 bases that were read are TGTGCCAGCCAAGGGGTGGACGAAAACATT. J is TRBJ2-4 and V is TRBV6-2 or TRBV6-3; D may be TRBD1 (5 bases). The missing CDR3 end, 3 residues past where the read stops, is filled in from the germline J gene. V shed 8 bases and J shed 5 bases, with 13 bases lying between them. From germline, CDR1 is MNHEY and CDR2 SVGEGT. CDR3 length: 13 residues.

Turning to this clone: The CDR3 end is not reached by the read, which stops 3 residues before it; the germline J gene fills it in. The V gene is TRBV7-9, the J gene TRBJ1-2; D is possibly TRBD1 (6 bases). V was pared by 4 bases and J by 3 bases, with 15 bases between. Germline loops: CDR1 SEHNR, CDR2 FQNEAQ (reference sequence). CDR3 length equals 15 residues. CDR3 residues: CASSSIYKGDYGYTF. CDR3 bases read: TGTGCCAGCAGCTCGATATACAAGGGGGACTATGGC.

This clone has ten or more counts. Read data end 3 residues before the CDR3 end; the end is taken from the germline J gene. The J gene is TRBJ1-5, the V gene TRBV20-1, with a tentative D call TRBD1 (6 bases). The CDR3 contains 15 residues. V was pared by 6 bases and J by 1 base, with 16 bases between. Per the germline V gene, CDR1 is DFQATT and CDR2 is SNEGSKA (reference sequence). CDR3 bases read: TGCAGTGCCCTGAGGGGGTTGGGGAGCAATCAGCCC. Protein product: CSALRGLGSNQP. Given in full, the CDR3 is CSALRGLGSNQPQHF.

In regard to this clone: With the read ending 3 residues before the CDR3 end, the germline J gene is used to fill in that end. This chain joins TRBV11-3 and TRBJ2-5; unclear D gene. Deletions cut 8 bases from V and 2 bases from J, with 9 bases between. The CDR3 length is 12 residues. Germline CDR1 SGHNT, CDR2 YENEEA. The chain's CDR3 is CASGTEQETQYF. CDR3 DNA (partial): TGTGCCAGCGGCACCGAACAAGAGACC. The whole variable domain, remainder taken from reference TRBV11-3 and TRBJ2-5, is EAGVVQSPRYKIIEKKQPVAFWCNPISGHNTLYWYLQNLGQGPELLIRYENEEAVDDSQLPKDRFSAERLKGVDSTLKIQPAELGDSAVYLCASGTEQETQYFGPGTRLLVL.

A word on this clone: The CDR3 end lies 3 residues beyond the end of the read and is filled in from the germline J gene. The rearrangement uses TRBV18 and TRBJ2-7; D perhaps matches TRBD2 (6 bases). This CDR3 comprises 16 residues. Germline loops: CDR1 KGHSH, CDR2 LQKENI. Between the trimmed V and J ends, which lost 6 bases and 4 bases, there was a span of 22 bases. The CDR3 spells CASSRYPGTHFYEQYF. The covered CDR3 bases are TGTGCCAGCTCCAGGTACCCCGGGACTCACTTTTACGAG.

This clone was seen repeatedly, ten times or more. The read stops 3 residues short of the end of the CDR3; the missing end is completed from the germline J gene. V is TRBV20-1 and J is TRBJ2-5, with 9 positions matching TRBD2. Trimming took 5 bases from V and 3 from J; bases not matched to a gene: 10. The CDR3 is made up of 15 amino acids. Germline CDR1 DFQATT, CDR2 SNEGSKA (reference sequence). CDR3 loop: CSADNRLAAEETQYF. The part of the CDR3 DNA that was read is TGCAGTGCTGACAACCGACTAGCGGCGGAAGAGACC.

This clone is medium-sized by share. An end of the junction does not agree with germline; a read error may underlie this. CDR3 in amino acids: CASSLGSEETQYF. CDR3 DNA, as far as it was read: TGTGCTAGCAGCTTAGGCAGTGAAGAGACC. The chain links TRBV7-7 to TRBJ2-5; D gene uncertain. The DNA ends 3 residues before the CDR3 does, and the rest of the CDR3 is filled in from the germline J gene. This CDR3 region has 13 residues. CDR1 is SSHAT, CDR2 FNYEAQ, per germline (reference sequence). Full variable domain (rest looked up from reference TRBV7-7 and TRBJ2-5): GAGVSQSPRYKVTKRGQDVTLRCDPISSHATLYWYQQALGQGPEFLTYFNYEAQPDKSGLPSDRFSAERPEGSISTLTIQRTEQRDSAMYRCASSLGSEETQYFGPGTRLLVL.

This clone has more than one count but fewer than ten. From the germline J gene comes the end of the CDR3, since the read stops 3 residues before it. The V call is TRBV18, the J call TRBJ2-2; TRBD1 aligns across 8 bases. V was pared by 6 bases and J by 7 bases, with 7 bases of the junction left unmatched. The CDR3 is 14 residues long. Germline V lookup: CDR1 KGHSH, CDR2 LQKENI. CDR3 DNA (partial): TGTGCCAGCTCCCCGGACAGGGCTGGCGGGGAG. It translates to CASSPDRAGGE. The full CDR3 is CASSPDRAGGELFF.

The table lists this clone with many counts. The read ends 3 residues shy of where the CDR3 ends; the end is completed using the germline J gene. V usage is TRBV6-2 or TRBV6-3 and J usage is TRBJ1-1; D may be TRBD1 (5 bases). CDR3 length: 14 amino acids. Germline CDR1 and CDR2: MNHEY and SVGEGT. Trimming shortened V by 7 bases and J by 3 bases, and 15 bases separated the two germline ends. Incomplete CDR3 DNA: TGTGCCAGCACTACCGAGGGGAGCTACACTGAA. This gives the protein CASTTEGSYTE. The complete CDR3 reads CASTTEGSYTEAFF.

This clone was counted many times. The observed sequence ends 3 residues before the CDR3 terminus, with the missing tail filled in from the germline J gene. The chain is built from TRBV5-1 and TRBJ2-4; a possible D gene is TRBD1 (6 bases). Looked up from germline, CDR1 is SGHRS and CDR2 is YFSETQ. This CDR3 comprises 17 residues. The V and J ends lost 4 bases and 0 bases respectively, with 17 bases between them. The CDR3 DNA, read in part, is TGCGCCAGCAGCCACAACTCGGACAGCAGAGCCAAAAACATT. Translated: CASSHNSDSRAKNI. The whole CDR3 sequence reads CASSHNSDSRAKNIQYF.

A word on this clone: The sequenced fragment ends 3 residues before the CDR3 boundary, so the rest is inferred from the germline J gene. This chain uses TRBV2 with TRBJ2-3; perhaps TRBD1 as D (6 bases). CDR1 is SNHLY, CDR2 FYNNEI, per germline. The CDR3 extends over 14 amino acids. Partial CDR3 DNA: TGTGCCAGCAGTGAGACAGGTAACCAAGAGACG. It translates to CASSETGNQET. The CDR3 reads in full as CASSETGNQETQYF.

The sample holds many counts of this clone. The read gets to within 3 residues of the CDR3 end, and the germline J gene fills in the rest. The chain has TRBV7-3 and TRBJ2-3; the D gene is possibly TRBD2 (5 bases). Germline loops: CDR1 SGHTA, CDR2 FQGTGA. V lost 8 bases and J lost 0, with 12 bases in between. The CDR3 contains 14 residues. The CDR3: CASRLAPSTDTQYF. The DNA read from the CDR3 is TGTGCCAGCCGATTAGCGCCAAGCACAGATACG.

Concerning this clone itself: Read sequence stops 3 residues before the CDR3 end, and the germline J gene provides the missing end. The V and J genes are TRBV19 and TRBJ2-4; TRBD1 matches 9 bases. The CDR3 covers 17 residues. Per germline, CDR1 LNHDA and CDR2 SQIVND (reference sequence). The CDR3 DNA, read in part, is TGTGCCAGTAGTATAGCCCGTCGGGACAGGGAGGACTATGGT. Protein sequence: CASSIARRDREDYG. The CDR3 reads in full as CASSIARRDREDYGQYF.

With regard to this clone: Coverage ceases 3 residues before the CDR3 finishes, and the germline J gene fills in the end. The chain recombines TRBV2 with TRBJ2-3; the D gene is possibly TRBD1 (6 bases). The length of the CDR3 is 14 residues. Trimming removed 4 bases from V and 4 bases from J, with 12 bases in between. CDR1 and CDR2 from the germline V gene are SNHLY and FYNNEI. The CDR3 sequence: CASSGLGQSDTQYF. The sequenced CDR3 bases are TGTGCCAGCAGTGGCCTCGGACAGTCAGATACG. Together with reference TRBV2 and TRBJ2-3, the CDR3 gives the full variable domain: EPEVTQTPSHQVTQMGQEVILRCVPISNHLYFYWYRQILGQKVEFLVSFYNNEISEKSEIFDDQFSVERPDGSNFTLKIRSTKLEDSAMYFCASSGLGQSDTQYFGPGTRLTVL.

This clone was detected ten times or more. This CDR3 is CATSRDRVVETQYF. The covered CDR3 bases are TGTGCCACCAGCAGAGACAGGGTTGTGGAGACC. The rearrangement uses TRBV15 and TRBJ2-5, with D tentatively TRBD1 (5 bases). The read comes to an end 3 residues before the CDR3 does, leaving the germline J gene to fill in the end. Germline lookup yields CDR1 LNHNV and CDR2 YYDKDF (reference sequence). The V gene lost 0 bases and the J gene lost 5 bases, with 10 bases spanning the gap. The CDR3 loop spans 14 amino acids.